This record covers a single T cell receptor beta chain. The antigen is unknown. This sample is drawn from a study of shared clonotypes between healthy human individuals. For the study at large: CD8 memory received one plate per donor, CD8 naive two, CD4 memory three and CD4 naive three.

Donors were Caucasian adults residing in Nashville, Tennessee, USA. The authors divided CD4+ cells into CD45RA+ naive and CD45RA-negative memory subsets. Assay: immunoSEQ multiplex PCR; the TCRdb copy retains only in-frame clones and omits some. The sample has about 1 million clones, approximately 72% seen once. The CDR3 extends over 15 amino acids. Germline V gene sequence: CDR1 KGHSH, CDR2 LQKENI. V was trimmed by 5 bases and J by 5 bases, leaving 18 bases between them. Study conclusions and caveats: Among donors, sharing of clonotypes was expected to be affected by sequencing depth.

The receptor was derived from a young man in good health. The chain couples TRBV18 to TRBJ1-2; D may be TRBD1 (5 bases). Specimen: memory CD4+ T cells sorted from blood. Documented subset: CD45RA-negative fraction. CDR3: CASSSYTGTIYGYTF. CDR3 nucleotides: TGTGCCAGCTCATCGTATACCGGGACGATTTATGGCTACACCTTC.